The 16 T cell receptor beta chains reported below all come from one sample, sequenced in a study of T cell repertoires in cytomegalovirus infection. The antigens these receptors bind are not known. TCRdb independently ran MiXCR on the reads; one entry per CDR3 protein. The sample has some 270,000 distinct CDR3 sequences, roughly a fifth seen once. This specimen consisted of cultured PBMCs, obtained from culture after CMV antigen stimulation. Every receptor here comes from a human donor in good health (CMV status not recorded). Some clones in this sample may be carry-over from other donors' samples.

This clonotype was detected only a few times. The V gene is TRBV12-3 or TRBV12-4, the J gene TRBJ2-1; 8 bases are shared with TRBD2. V gave up 2 bases and J gave up 3 bases; unmatched junction bases: 6. The CDR3 is 16 amino acids. In DNA, the CDR3 is TGTGCCAGCAGTTTAACCTTAAGCGGGGGCTACAATGAGCAGTTCTTC. Its protein product is CASSLTLSGGYNEQFF.

This clonotype was counted at least ten times. The chain joins TRBV7-2 to TRBJ2-1; TRBD2 matches 9 bases. V was pared by 6 bases and J by 2 bases, with 11 bases of the junction left unmatched. Germline V gene data show CDR1 as SGHTA and CDR2 as FQGNSA. The CDR3 is 17 amino acids. The CDR3 DNA sequence: TGTGCCAGCAGTCTAGGAGGGGCGGGAGGGACCTACAATGAGCAGTTCTTC. This gives the protein CASSLGGAGGTYNEQFF.

At least ten counts were recorded for this clonotype. The chain couples TRBV7-2 to TRBJ1-1; 12 bases map to TRBD1. CDR1 and CDR2 from the germline V gene are SGHTA and FQGNSA. The CDR3 has 17 residues. V lost 1 base, J lost 3 bases, and 6 bases stayed unmatched. CDR3 nucleotide sequence: TGTGCCAGCAGCTTAGTTGGGACAGGGGGCGCGTACACTGAAGCTTTCTTT. Translated: CASSLVGTGGAYTEAFF.

This clonotype was seen only a few times. This sequence joins TRBV10-3 and TRBJ2-1; D is perhaps TRBD2 (5 bases). Germline-derived CDR1 and CDR2 are ENHRY and SYGVKD. CDR3 size: 13 residues. Deletions cut 6 bases from V and 9 bases from J, with 15 bases between. The CDR3 loop is CAIREEISGEQFF. CDR3 coding DNA: TGTGCCATCAGGGAAGAGATAAGCGGTGAGCAGTTCTTC.

The V call is TRBV6-1, the J call TRBJ2-5; a weak D match, TRBD1 (6 bases). The germline V gene has CDR1 MNHNS and CDR2 SASEGT. The CDR3 extends over 13 amino acids. V lost 7 bases and J 4 bases, leaving 13 bases between the germline ends. The CDR3 reads CASIPLDRETQYF. CDR3 bases: TGTGCCAGCATTCCCCTGGACAGAGAGACCCAGTACTTC.

This rearrangement joins TRBV19 to TRBJ1-1; D call uncertain. V was pared by 5 bases and J by 4 bases, with 11 bases between. The CDR3 spans 13 residues. Germline CDR1 is LNHDA and CDR2 is SQIVND (reference sequence). The CDR3 region has the DNA TGTGCCAGTAGTTCGACCGCGACCACTGAAGCTTTCTTT. This codes for CASSSTATTEAFF.

This clonotype has a handful of counts. The chain is built from TRBV11-2 and TRBJ1-1; 9 bases align to TRBD1. Germline V lookup: CDR1 SGHAT, CDR2 FQNNGV. With V trimmed by 1 base and J by 1 base, 10 bases remained unmatched. The CDR3 sequence is 18 residues long. CDR3 residues: CASSLGAGTGTGNTEAFF. The DNA of the CDR3 is TGTGCCAGCAGCTTAGGTGCCGGGACAGGGACGGGGAACACTGAAGCTTTCTTT.

This clonotype was found a few times. The gene calls are TRBV5-4 and TRBJ2-1; TRBD2 matches 14 bases. CDR3 length: 16 amino acids. CDR1 and CDR2 (germline): SGHNT, YYREEE (reference sequence). Trimming took 3 bases from V and 7 from J; bases not matched to a gene: 6. The DNA of the CDR3 is TGTGCCAGCAGCTCGGGACTAGCGGGAGTAGGTAATGAGCAGTTCTTC. Translation: CASSSGLAGVGNEQFF.

This clonotype was recorded at least ten times. V usage is TRBV7-6 and J usage is TRBJ2-2; maybe TRBD1 (6 bases). Germline CDR1 SGHVS, CDR2 FNYEAQ. This CDR3 comprises 15 residues. V was cut by 3 bases and J by 0 bases, with 8 bases left in between. Written as DNA, the CDR3 is TGTGCCAGCAGCTTGGGACAAACGAACACCGGGGAGCTGTTTTTT. This sequence encodes CASSLGQTNTGELFF.

In its sample, this clonotype was seen a few times. This chain's CDR3 is CASSQEDSRIQETQYF. CDR3 DNA: TGCGCCAGCAGCCAGGAGGACAGTAGAATCCAAGAGACCCAGTACTTC. The chain uses TRBV4-1 and TRBJ2-5, with D tentatively TRBD1 (6 bases). Trimming shortened V by 3 bases and J by 1 base, and 15 bases separated the two germline ends. Germline V gene data show CDR1 as MGHRA and CDR2 as YSYEKL. The CDR3 is made up of 16 amino acids.

This clonotype was counted only a few times. This sequence joins TRBV12-5 and TRBJ2-5, with TRBD1 matching over 8 bases. Germline values: CDR1 LGHNT, CDR2 FRNRAP. V was clipped by 7 bases and J by 4 bases; unmatched bases: 11. The CDR3 contains 15 residues. Here the CDR3 reads CASADGQGSGETQYF. The CDR3 nucleotides are TGTGCTAGTGCTGACGGACAGGGAAGTGGAGAGACCCAGTACTTC.

The V gene is TRBV11-3, the J gene TRBJ2-7; TRBD1 matches at 10 bases. V lost 1 base and J lost 7; bases outside the gene matches: 1. The length of the CDR3 is 13 residues. CDR1 and CDR2 (germline): SGHNT, YENEEA. As DNA, the CDR3 is TGTGCCAGCAGCTTAGGGGACAGGGGAGAGCAGTACGTC. It encodes CASSLGDRGEQYV.

This clonotype is a singleton in its sample. The chain joins TRBV7-8 to TRBJ2-1; D not certain. The CDR3 sequence is 13 residues long. Trimming stripped 1 base from V and 13 bases from J, with 14 bases between. Per germline, CDR1 SGHVS and CDR2 FQNEAQ. CDR3 sequence: CASSLVWLGDQFF. CDR3 nucleotide sequence: TGTGCCAGCAGCTTAGTGTGGCTTGGTGACCAGTTCTTC.

This clonotype was counted between two and nine times. This chain connects TRBV20-1 to TRBJ2-1, with 7 bases fitting TRBD1. CDR1 and CDR2 (germline): DFQATT, SNEGSKA (reference sequence). The CDR3 consists of 12 residues. Losses at the gene ends were 6 bases for V and 6 bases for J; bases not matched to a gene: 5. The CDR3 DNA reads as TGCAGTGCCCATACAGGGGTCAATGAGCAGTTCTTC. It is translated as CSAHTGVNEQFF.

J is TRBJ1-1 and V is TRBV12-3 or TRBV12-4; a weak D match, TRBD1 (5 bases). V was shortened by 7 bases and J by 3 bases, with 15 bases between the two germline ends. This CDR3 region has 14 residues. CDR3 nucleotide sequence: TGTGCCAGCATTCAGGCGACAGCCGACACTGAAGCTTTCTTT. It yields the protein CASIQATADTEAFF.

This chain links TRBV9 with TRBJ1-1; D remains ambiguous. Trimming pared 1 base from V and 2 bases from J, leaving 9 bases between. The CDR3 spans 14 residues. In germline, CDR1 is SGDLS, CDR2 YYNGEE. The CDR3 sequence is CASSVFSENTEAFF. DNA of the CDR3: TGTGCCAGCAGCGTATTTTCAGAAAACACTGAAGCTTTCTTT.